These 27 T cell receptor beta chains were sequenced from one sample in a study of OX40 agonist ivuxolimab in advanced cancers. Method: immunoSEQ multiplex PCR; TCRdb's copy keeps in-frame clones and lacks some. Among 40,000 to 55,000 clones listed, just under 90% were seen once. Sample: CD4+ or CD8+ T cells sorted from blood, taken in a trial of the OX40 agonist ivuxolimab. These receptors all come from an adult with an advanced solid tumor such as melanoma, head and neck, liver or kidney cancer.

The chain links TRBV29-1 to TRBJ2-7, with TRBD1 matching 8 bases. The germline V gene has CDR1 SQVTM and CDR2 ANQGSEA. V trimming: 4 bases; J trimming: 2 bases; junction bases outside the gene matches: 10. CDR3 length: 15 residues. The CDR3 sequence: CSVVRPDRGTYEQYF. CDR3 sequence (DNA): TGCAGCGTTGTGAGGCCAGACAGGGGAACCTACGAGCAGTACTTC.

The rearrangement uses TRBV28 and TRBJ1-4; 9 bases line up with TRBD1. From germline, CDR1 is MDHEN and CDR2 SYDVKM. This CDR3 region has 14 residues. V shed 3 bases and J 5 bases; nucleotides not matched to a gene: 1. The CDR3 loop reads CASSLTGGNEKLFF. Written as DNA, the CDR3 is TGTGCCAGCAGTTTGACAGGGGGAAATGAAAAACTGTTTTTT. Together with reference TRBV28 and TRBJ1-4, the CDR3 gives the full variable domain: DVKVTQSSRYLVKRTGEKVFLECVQDMDHENMFWYRQDPGLGLRLIYFSYDVKMKEKGDIPEGYSVSREKKERFSLILESASTNQTSMYLCASSLTGGNEKLFFGSGTQLSVL.

The chain uses TRBV30 and TRBJ1-3; no reliable D call. CDR1 and CDR2 from the germline V gene are GTSNPN and SVGIG (reference sequence). The germline V and J ends were trimmed by 4 bases and 4 bases, with 8 bases remaining between them. There are 12 residues in the CDR3. CDR3 region: CAWKGGGNTIYF. The CDR3, as DNA: TGTGCCTGGAAGGGTGGGGGAAACACCATATATTTT.

In DNA, the CDR3 is TGTGCCACCAGCAGAATCACGAGAGACTACAATGAGCAGTTCTTC. Translating it yields CATSRITRDYNEQFF. The chain employs TRBV15 and TRBJ2-1; no definite D call. This CDR3 has 15 residues. V was shortened by 2 bases and J by 3 bases, with 11 bases between the two germline ends. Germline values: CDR1 LNHNV, CDR2 YYDKDF (reference sequence).

J is TRBJ2-3 and V is TRBV7-3; unclear D gene. Germline CDR1 reads SGHTA; CDR2 reads FQGTGA. Trimming took off 8 bases at V and 4 bases at J, with 16 bases between the two ends. The CDR3 totals 14 residues. In nucleotides, the CDR3 is TGTGCCAGCCTCATGGGCTCCCTGGCAGATACGCAGTATTTT. It encodes CASLMGSLADTQYF.

This chain uses TRBV7-9 with TRBJ2-7; D is undetermined. The V end lost 3 bases, the J end lost 7 bases, and 10 bases lay between the germline ends. This CDR3 spans 12 amino acids. The germline V gene has CDR1 SEHNR and CDR2 FQNEAQ (reference sequence). Written as DNA, the CDR3 is TGTGCCAGCAGCTTTAGGCTTGGAGAGCAGTACTTC. This encodes CASSFRLGEQYF.

V usage is TRBV2 and J usage is TRBJ2-4; D may be TRBD2 (5 bases). Germline loops: CDR1 SNHLY, CDR2 FYNNEI. Trimming took 7 bases from V and 2 from J, leaving 9 bases between them. The length of the CDR3 is 13 residues. The CDR3 DNA is TGTGCCAGCACTCGGGGAACCAAAAACATTCAGTACTTC. It is translated as CASTRGTKNIQYF. The complete variable domain, with remaining parts taken from reference TRBV2 and TRBJ2-4, reads EPEVTQTPSHQVTQMGQEVILRCVPISNHLYFYWYRQILGQKVEFLVSFYNNEISEKSEIFDDQFSVERPDGSNFTLKIRSTKLEDSAMYFCASTRGTKNIQYFGAGTRLSVL.

The gene calls are TRBV7-3 and TRBJ2-1; D gene uncertain. Germline values: CDR1 SGHTA, CDR2 FQGTGA. This CDR3 spans 15 amino acids. With 1 base removed from V and 4 bases from J, the gap between germline ends came to 11 bases. CDR3 amino acids: CASSLNGERYNEQFF. In nucleotides, the CDR3 is TGTGCCAGCAGCTTAAACGGAGAACGGTACAATGAGCAGTTCTTC.

The gene calls are TRBV28 and TRBJ2-1; 16 bases match TRBD2. Germline loops: CDR1 MDHEN, CDR2 SYDVKM. This CDR3 has 17 amino acids. Losses at the gene ends were 7 bases for V and 4 bases for J; bases not matched to a gene: 7. The CDR3 DNA follows: TGTGCCAGCAAAGGCGGGACTAGCGGGAGGGATTACAATGAGCAGTTCTTC. It encodes CASKGGTSGRDYNEQFF. The full variable domain, its missing parts supplied by reference TRBV28 and TRBJ2-1, is DVKVTQSSRYLVKRTGEKVFLECVQDMDHENMFWYRQDPGLGLRLIYFSYDVKMKEKGDIPEGYSVSREKKERFSLILESASTNQTSMYLCASKGGTSGRDYNEQFFGPGTRLTVL.

The chain employs TRBV4-1 and TRBJ1-5; tentatively, D is TRBD1 (6 bases). Trimming took 4 bases from V and 6 from J, leaving 19 bases between them. The germline CDR1 and CDR2 sequences are MGHRA and YSYEKL. This CDR3 has 16 amino acids. The CDR3 loop reads CASSPLGEGDGQPQHF. CDR3 in DNA: TGCGCCAGCAGCCCCCTAGGGGAGGGGGACGGTCAGCCCCAGCATTTT.

V is TRBV2 and J is TRBJ2-1; 10 bases map to TRBD2. The CDR3 totals 14 residues. CDR1 and CDR2 from the germline V gene are SNHLY and FYNNEI. J was trimmed by 7 bases and V by 4 bases; bases with no gene match: 4. CDR3 loop: CASSASGRRNEQFF. The CDR3 coding sequence is TGTGCCAGCAGTGCTAGCGGGAGAAGAAATGAGCAGTTCTTC.

The chain employs TRBV19 and TRBJ1-1; a weak D match, TRBD1 (5 bases). V was cut by 6 bases and J by 5 bases, with 13 bases left in between. The CDR3 has 13 amino acids. CDR1 is LNHDA and CDR2 is SQIVND in the germline V gene (reference sequence). The CDR3 here is CASSSYGTTEAFF. DNA of the CDR3: TGTGCCAGTAGCTCATATGGGACGACTGAAGCTTTCTTT. Complete variable domain (other parts from reference TRBV19 and TRBJ1-1): DGGITQSPKYLFRKEGQNVTLSCEQNLNHDAMYWYRQDPGQGLRLIYYSQIVNDFQKGDIAEGYSVSREKKESFPLTVTSAQKNPTAFYLCASSSYGTTEAFFGQGTRLTVV.

In its sample, this clone ranks as medium-sized (0.01 to 0.1%). The rearrangement links TRBV28 to TRBJ2-7; D is possibly TRBD1 or TRBD2 (5 bases each). Germline CDR1 MDHEN, CDR2 SYDVKM. The germline V and J ends were trimmed by 3 bases and 2 bases, with 20 bases remaining between them. This CDR3 region has 17 residues. CDR3 protein: CASSFSLAGTATYEQYF. The DNA of the CDR3 is TGTGCCAGCAGTTTCTCCTTAGCCGGGACCGCTACCTACGAGCAGTACTTC.

V and J are TRBV9 and TRBJ1-3, with D possibly TRBD1 on 5 matching bases. The CDR3 covers 16 residues. V was clipped by 1 base and J by 0 bases, with 11 bases between them. Germline V gives CDR1 SGDLS, CDR2 YYNGEE. The CDR3 is CASSVQTGNSGNTIYF. In nucleotides, the CDR3 is TGTGCCAGCAGCGTACAAACAGGTAACTCTGGAAACACCATATATTTT.

This clone was seen once. This chain joins TRBV5-6 and TRBJ1-4; D is unresolved. V was shortened by 2 bases and J by 8 bases, with 19 bases between the two germline ends. Germline V gene sequence: CDR1 SGHDT, CDR2 YYEEEE. The CDR3 totals 16 residues. This chain's CDR3 is CASSFPSPGSREKLFF. In DNA, the CDR3 is TGTGCCAGCAGCTTTCCTTCCCCTGGGAGTAGGGAAAAACTGTTTTTT.

This sequence joins TRBV7-8 and TRBJ1-4; unclear D gene. V lost 5 bases and J 5 bases, leaving 9 bases between the germline ends. CDR1 is SGHVS and CDR2 is FQNEAQ in the germline V gene. The length of the CDR3 is 13 residues. In DNA form, the CDR3 reads TGTGCCAGCAGCCCCGGTTGGAATGAAAAACTGTTTTTT. Translation: CASSPGWNEKLFF.

The chain couples TRBV21-1 to TRBJ2-1; TRBD2, as called in the table, went unchecked against the DNA. TRBV21-1 is a recognized pseudogene. The CDR3 covers 21 residues. The CDR3 loop reads CASSKGRGLAGRAGLYNEQFF. CDR3 coding DNA: TGTGCCAGCAGCAAAGGGAGGGGACTAGCGGGTCGGGCCGGCTTATACAATGAGCAGTTCTTC.

This chain uses TRBV19 with TRBJ1-1; tentatively, D is TRBD1 (6 bases). V was cut by 6 bases and J by 1 base, with 12 bases left in between. From germline, CDR1 is LNHDA and CDR2 SQIVND (reference sequence). The CDR3 totals 14 residues. CDR3 amino acids: CASRHRDTNTEAFF. Here the CDR3 DNA reads TGTGCCAGTAGACACCGGGACACGAACACTGAAGCTTTCTTT.

This clone is a singleton in its sample. The V and J genes are TRBV7-9 and TRBJ1-3; the D gene is possibly TRBD1 (6 bases). There are 15 residues in the CDR3. V was trimmed by 2 bases and J by 4 bases, leaving 12 bases between them. Germline V lookup: CDR1 SEHNR, CDR2 FQNEAQ (reference sequence). The CDR3, as DNA: TGTGCCAGCAGCTTAAGGGCAGGGGCAGGAAACACCATATATTTT. Protein: CASSLRAGAGNTIYF.

The J gene is TRBJ2-1, the V gene TRBV10-3; perhaps TRBD2 as D (6 bases). Germline V gene data show CDR1 as ENHRY and CDR2 as SYGVKD. The CDR3 runs to 12 residues. V gave up 6 bases and J gave up 5 bases, with 8 bases separating them. This CDR3 reads CAIRGLNNEQFF. CDR3 sequence (DNA): TGTGCCATCAGGGGACTTAACAATGAGCAGTTCTTC.

The chain joins TRBV25-1 to TRBJ2-2; 11 nucleotides align to TRBD1. After removal of 5 bases from V and 6 bases from J, the junction contained 5 bases not matched to a gene. Germline V CDR1 and CDR2: MGHDK, SYGVNS. The CDR3 runs to 15 residues. The CDR3 bases are TGTGCCAGCAGTCCTCGGACAGGGGGCGCCGGGGAGCTGTTTTTT. Its protein is CASSPRTGGAGELFF. The full variable domain, with the rest looked up from reference TRBV25-1 and TRBJ2-2, is EADIYQTPRYLVIGTGKKITLECSQTMGHDKMYWYQQDPGMELHLIHYSYGVNSTEKGDLSSESTVSRIRTEHFPLTLESARPSHTSQYLCASSPRTGGAGELFFGEGSRLTVL.

This chain links TRBV7-9 with TRBJ2-1; a weak D match, TRBD1 (6 bases). The V gene lost 5 bases and the J gene lost 1 base, with 18 bases spanning the gap. There are 17 residues in the CDR3. Germline CDR1 is SEHNR and CDR2 is FQNEAQ (reference sequence). In DNA, the CDR3 is TGTGCCAGCAGCCCTCTAGGCGAGGGGGAGTCCTACAATGAGCAGTTCTTC. As protein: CASSPLGEGESYNEQFF.

The chain uses TRBV7-3 and TRBJ2-6; the D call may be TRBD1 or TRBD2 (5 bases each). This CDR3 contains 15 residues. CDR1 SGHTA and CDR2 FQGTGA come from the germline V gene. The ends were cut back, 3 bases at V and 0 bases at J, with 6 bases in the middle. This CDR3 reads CASSLGPSGANVLTF. As DNA, the CDR3 is TGTGCCAGCAGCTTGGGACCCTCTGGGGCCAACGTCCTGACTTTC.

This clone was recorded once. The chain joins TRBV18 to TRBJ1-1; perhaps TRBD1 as D (6 bases). The V end lost 3 bases, the J end lost 1 base, and 15 bases lay between the germline ends. CDR3 size: 16 residues. Germline V CDR1 and CDR2: KGHSH, LQKENI. The DNA for the CDR3 is TGTGCCAGCTCACCCCTACCACAGGGCGGGAACACTGAAGCTTTCTTT. It codes for CASSPLPQGGNTEAFF.

This sequence joins TRBV19 and TRBJ1-1; D is uncertain. The CDR3 has 14 amino acids. V gave up 7 bases and J gave up 0 bases, with 12 bases separating them. The germline V gene encodes CDR1 LNHDA and CDR2 SQIVND (reference sequence). CDR3 DNA: TGTGCCAGTACCTCCTCACACTTGAACACTGAAGCTTTCTTT. The encoded protein is CASTSSHLNTEAFF. Full variable domain (outside the CDR3, taken from reference TRBV19 and TRBJ1-1): DGGITQSPKYLFRKEGQNVTLSCEQNLNHDAMYWYRQDPGQGLRLIYYSQIVNDFQKGDIAEGYSVSREKKESFPLTVTSAQKNPTAFYLCASTSSHLNTEAFFGQGTRLTVV.

The chain couples TRBV2 to TRBJ2-5; 7 nucleotides match TRBD1. V shed 9 bases, J shed 5 bases, and the junction held 6 bases outside the gene matches. The germline V gene encodes CDR1 SNHLY and CDR2 FYNNEI. This CDR3 is 12 amino acids long. The CDR3 DNA sequence: TGTGCCAGTACAGGGGTAGGGGAGACCCAGTACTTC. Amino acids: CASTGVGETQYF.

The J gene is TRBJ2-7, the V gene TRBV9; 10 bases line up with TRBD2. The CDR3 covers 16 residues. J was trimmed by 5 bases and V by 1 base; bases with no gene match: 9. CDR1 SGDLS and CDR2 YYNGEE come from the germline V gene. The CDR3 nucleotides are TGTGCCAGCAGCGTAACCGGGACTAGCGTAAGGAACGAGCAGTACTTC. It is translated as CASSVTGTSVRNEQYF.